One sample yielded the 18 T cell receptor beta chains listed below, sequenced in a study of vaccination effects on CD4 cells after COVID-19. Profiling relied on immunoSEQ multiplex PCR, and the TCRdb table lists in-frame clones only, not all of them. The sample shows more than 35,000 clones, 82% of them seen only once. For these TCRs, the target antigens are not known. ViraFEST assay sequencing came after antigen-specific CD4+ T cells were expanded with viral peptide pools. Subsequent to a culture period of nine to ten days, CD4+ T cells were isolated. Participants were vaccinated with two doses of either the BNT162b2 or mRNA-1273 vaccine. The sequencing used CD4+ T cells from PBMCs cultured with HCoV-NL63 spike peptides, collected after COVID-19 vaccination. Every receptor here comes from a human donor who received a COVID-19 vaccine. Some clones in this sample may be carry-over from other donors' samples.

The J gene is TRBJ1-5, the V gene TRBV4-1; TRBD1 might be the D (6 bases). The V end was cut by 0 bases, the J end by 4 bases, with 10 bases between. CDR3 length: 15 amino acids. CDR1 MGHRA and CDR2 YSYEKL come from the germline V gene. The CDR3 coding sequence is TGCGCCAGCAGCCAAGAGGGGGCGGGGAATCAGCCCCAGCATTTT. Encoded protein: CASSQEGAGNQPQHF.

This clone was seen a single time. The chain is built from TRBV9 and TRBJ2-5, with a weak D call TRBD2 (6 bases). The CDR3 spans 16 residues. Trimming left V 0 bases short and J 3 bases short, with 15 bases between. Looked up from germline, CDR1 is SGDLS and CDR2 is YYNGEE. CDR3 sequence reads: CASSVANGGNEETQYF. The CDR3 DNA sequence: TGTGCCAGCAGCGTAGCTAACGGGGGAAACGAAGAGACCCAGTACTTC.

The V call is TRBV28, the J call TRBJ1-6; possibly TRBD1 for D (6 bases). The germline CDR1 and CDR2 sequences are MDHEN and SYDVKM. V lost 5 bases, J lost 5 bases, and 10 bases lay in between. The CDR3 has 14 amino acids. The CDR3 is CASSLTGNNSPLHF. Written as DNA, the CDR3 is TGTGCCAGCAGTCTTACAGGGAATAATTCACCCCTCCACTTT.

V usage is TRBV28 and J usage is TRBJ2-1; 8 nucleotides align to TRBD1. The germline gives CDR1 MDHEN, CDR2 SYDVKM. CDR3 length: 16 residues. V shed 6 bases, J shed 5 bases, and the junction held 12 bases outside the gene matches. In DNA form, the CDR3 reads TGTGCCAGCAGGACAAAAAACCGGGACAGGCACAATGAGCAGTTCTTC. It yields the protein CASRTKNRDRHNEQFF.

This chain uses TRBV6-6 with TRBJ1-5; D is ambiguous. V dropped 5 bases and J dropped 3 bases, with 2 bases sitting between them. There are 11 residues in the CDR3. The germline V gene encodes CDR1 MNHNY and CDR2 SVGAGI (reference sequence). The CDR3, as DNA: TGTGCCAGCAGTCTCAATCAGCCCCAGCATTTT. It translates to CASSLNQPQHF.

The chain recombines TRBV19 with TRBJ2-2, with 10 bases identical to TRBD2. CDR3 length equals 18 residues. Per the germline V gene, CDR1 is LNHDA and CDR2 is SQIVND (reference sequence). The ends lost 5 bases at V and 0 bases at J; junction bases unmatched: 9. The CDR3 bases are TGTGCCAGTAGTCAGGGGGTAGCGGGGGGCCCGAACACCGGGGAGCTGTTTTTT. Translated: CASSQGVAGGPNTGELFF.

CDR3: CASSGGQGRSNQPQHF. DNA of the CDR3: TGTGCCAGCAGCGGGGGCCAGGGTAGGAGCAATCAGCCCCAGCATTTT. V and J are TRBV5-8 and TRBJ1-5; a weak D match, TRBD1 (6 bases). This CDR3 is built from 16 residues. Germline loops: CDR1 SGHTS, CDR2 YDEGEE. Trimming removed 4 bases from V and 1 base from J, with 15 bases in between.

In this sample, this clone turned up a few times. The chain joins TRBV21-1 to TRBJ2-2. TRBV21-1 is recorded as a pseudogene. CDR3 size: 13 residues. The DNA of the CDR3 is TGTGCCAGCGGTCTACAGAACACCGGGGAGCTGTTTTTT. Its translation: CASGLQNTGELFF.

This chain links TRBV9 with TRBJ1-1, with a weak D call TRBD1 (5 bases). The germline CDR1 and CDR2 sequences are SGDLS and YYNGEE. V was shortened by 1 base and J by 0 bases, with 13 bases between the two germline ends. The CDR3 is 16 residues long. The CDR3 loop is CASSVSYGGMNTEAFF. CDR3 in DNA: TGTGCCAGCAGCGTAAGTTATGGGGGGATGAACACTGAAGCTTTCTTT.

This chain uses TRBV7-3 with TRBJ2-5; no definite D call. The V gene's germline CDR1 is SGHTA and CDR2 FQGTGA. The CDR3 has 13 amino acids. The V end lost 5 bases, the J end lost 5 bases, and 12 bases lay between the germline ends. The CDR3 DNA reads as TGTGCCAGCAGCCCTCGGGTGGGGGAGACCCAGTACTTC. Amino acids: CASSPRVGETQYF.

This clone was observed a handful of times. V usage is TRBV5-6 and J usage is TRBJ1-6, with D possibly TRBD1 on 5 matching bases. This CDR3 region has 15 residues. Trimming took off 0 bases at V and 4 bases at J, with 8 bases between the two ends. CDR1 and CDR2 from the germline V gene are SGHDT and YYEEEE. The CDR3, as DNA: TGTGCCAGCAGCTTGGGGGGCCGATATAATTCACCCCTCCACTTT. Translating gives CASSLGGRYNSPLHF.

This clone occurred a few times. This rearrangement joins TRBV3-1 (or the pseudogene TRBV3-2) to TRBJ2-7; D perhaps matches TRBD1 (6 bases). The germline V gene encodes CDR1 LGHDT and CDR2 YNNKEL (reference sequence). V lost 5 bases and J lost 0, with 14 bases in between. The CDR3 sequence is 15 residues long. The CDR3 bases are TGTGCCAGCAGCTTGAGGACAGACCCCTCCTACGAGCAGTACGTC. This codes for CASSLRTDPSYEQYV.

The V and J genes are TRBV2 and TRBJ2-1; 8 bases agree with TRBD2. The germline gives CDR1 SNHLY, CDR2 FYNNEI. This CDR3 has 15 residues. The trim removed 6 bases at V and 3 bases at J, leaving 7 bases unmatched. CDR3 DNA: TGTGCCAGCAGCCCCAGCGGGGGAAACTACAATGAGCAGTTCTTC. Translated: CASSPSGGNYNEQFF.

For this clone: Because the CDR3's place on the DNA is in doubt, the DNA is left out and the CDR3 is given as listed by TCRdb. This sequence joins TRBV21-1 and TRBJ2-5; TRBD1 is the table's D call and was not checked against the DNA. TRBV21-1 is recorded as a pseudogene. The CDR3 is 16 residues long, ends included. Here the CDR3 reads CASSKVATGIQETQYF.

V usage is TRBV6-5 and J usage is TRBJ2-1; weak D call: TRBD2 (5 bases). Trimming cost V 4 bases and J 7 bases, with 17 bases left between them. The CDR3 totals 15 residues. Per the germline V gene, CDR1 is MNHEY and CDR2 is SVGAGI. DNA for the CDR3: TGTGCCAGCAGTTTTTCCGGGCCGGGAAAAAATGAGCAGTTCTTC. Translated: CASSFSGPGKNEQFF.

The rearrangement links TRBV7-9 to TRBJ2-2; weak D call: TRBD2 (6 bases). V lost 4 bases to trimming and J lost 2 bases, with 14 bases between them. Germline lookup yields CDR1 SEHNR and CDR2 FQNEAQ (reference sequence). There are 16 residues in the CDR3. CDR3 protein: CASSSRRGSNTGELFF. In DNA, the CDR3 is TGTGCCAGCAGCTCCCGTCGGGGGTCAAACACCGGGGAGCTGTTTTTT.

This chain uses TRBV28 with TRBJ1-2; 7 bases are shared with TRBD1. Germline CDR1 and CDR2: MDHEN and SYDVKM. There are 14 residues in the CDR3. V dropped 6 bases and J dropped 0; count of bases not matched to a gene: 4. Here the CDR3 DNA reads TGTGCCAGCAGCCACAGGGGAGCTAACTATGGCTACACCTTC. It codes for CASSHRGANYGYTF.

V is TRBV4-1 and J is TRBJ1-3; tentatively, D is TRBD1 (6 bases). The V gene lost 4 bases and the J gene lost 4 bases, with 8 bases spanning the gap. CDR1 and CDR2 (germline): MGHRA, YSYEKL. This CDR3 spans 13 amino acids. The CDR3 DNA sequence: TGCGCCAGCAGCCGCAGGGGAGGAAACACCATATATTTT. It translates to CASSRRGGNTIYF.